The present T cell receptor beta chain was sequenced within a study of OX40 agonist ivuxolimab in advanced cancers. The wider study: The dose-escalation cohort was about 86% male, with a mean age of 60 years, ranging roughly 20 to 90.

General study results and limits: There was clonal expansion of CD4+ and CD8+ blood T cells by week 6 at 0.1 to 3.0 mg/kg. Among T cells, CD8+ cells averaged more expanded clones than CD4+ cells.

Patients with a history of autoimmune disease or on systemic immunosuppression were excluded. The repertoire was sequenced with immunoSEQ multiplex PCR; TCRdb's copy has only in-frame clones and lacks some. The sample carries about 85,000 clones, about 80% recorded once. About this clone itself: Antigen specificity is unknown.

This specimen consisted of CD4+ or CD8+ T cells sorted from blood, obtained in a trial of the OX40 agonist ivuxolimab. This clonotype originated in an adult with an advanced solid tumor such as melanoma, head and neck, liver or kidney cancer.

The CDR3 loop reads CASRRRGYNEQFF. In DNA form, the CDR3 reads TGTGCCAGCCGACGGCGGGGGTACAATGAGCAGTTCTTC. The chain couples TRBV5-8 to TRBJ2-1; 7 nucleotides align to TRBD2. J was trimmed by 4 bases and V by 7 bases; bases with no gene match: 5. Germline values: CDR1 SGHTS, CDR2 YDEGEE. This CDR3 region has 13 residues.